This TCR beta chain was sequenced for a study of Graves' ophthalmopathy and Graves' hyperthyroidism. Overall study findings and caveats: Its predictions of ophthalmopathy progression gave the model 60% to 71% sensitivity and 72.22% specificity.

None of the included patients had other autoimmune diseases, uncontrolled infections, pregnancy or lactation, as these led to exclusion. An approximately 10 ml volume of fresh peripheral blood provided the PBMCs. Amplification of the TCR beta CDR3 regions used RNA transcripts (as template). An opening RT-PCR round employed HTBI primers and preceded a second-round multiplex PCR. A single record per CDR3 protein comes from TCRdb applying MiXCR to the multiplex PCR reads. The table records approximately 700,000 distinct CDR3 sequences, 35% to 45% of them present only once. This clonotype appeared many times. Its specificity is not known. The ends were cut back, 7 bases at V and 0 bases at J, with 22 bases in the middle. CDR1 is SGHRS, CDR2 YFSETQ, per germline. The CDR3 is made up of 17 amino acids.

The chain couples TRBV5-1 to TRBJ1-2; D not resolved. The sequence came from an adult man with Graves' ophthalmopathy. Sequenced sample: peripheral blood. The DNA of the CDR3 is TGCGCCAGCGGCCCCGGGAAGGGCCTGAGGGCTAACTATGGCTACACCTTC. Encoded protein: CASGPGKGLRANYGYTF.